This T cell receptor beta chain is from a study of T cell responses to AZD1222 COVID-19 vaccine. Study-level background: Doses given second, at about 4 or about 12 weeks, were pooled. Study observations and caveats: An increase in Spike-specific TCR breadth and depth was observed after two AZD1222 doses. Spike-spanning, vaccine-associated CD4 TCRs were dominant at 160-218 and 743-854. None of the repertoires were sampled until the peak T cell response had passed.

Repertoires were generated with immunoSEQ multiplex PCR, while TCRdb's copy carries only in-frame clones and drops some. The sample holds about 120,000 clones, roughly nine tenths seen once. As for this clone: Its antigen is not known.

Trimming took 3 bases from V and 3 from J, leaving 12 bases between them. Germline CDR1 is DFQATT and CDR2 is SNEGSKA (reference sequence). CDR3 length: 14 residues. This TCR was sampled from an adult in good health. The sample in question was peripheral blood, obtained on day 0 of AZD1222 vaccination. The V and J genes are TRBV20-1 and TRBJ1-5; the D is unclear. The CDR3 loop reads CSASRPDYNQPQHF. For the CDR3, the DNA is TGCAGTGCTAGTCGACCCGACTACAATCAGCCCCAGCATTTT.